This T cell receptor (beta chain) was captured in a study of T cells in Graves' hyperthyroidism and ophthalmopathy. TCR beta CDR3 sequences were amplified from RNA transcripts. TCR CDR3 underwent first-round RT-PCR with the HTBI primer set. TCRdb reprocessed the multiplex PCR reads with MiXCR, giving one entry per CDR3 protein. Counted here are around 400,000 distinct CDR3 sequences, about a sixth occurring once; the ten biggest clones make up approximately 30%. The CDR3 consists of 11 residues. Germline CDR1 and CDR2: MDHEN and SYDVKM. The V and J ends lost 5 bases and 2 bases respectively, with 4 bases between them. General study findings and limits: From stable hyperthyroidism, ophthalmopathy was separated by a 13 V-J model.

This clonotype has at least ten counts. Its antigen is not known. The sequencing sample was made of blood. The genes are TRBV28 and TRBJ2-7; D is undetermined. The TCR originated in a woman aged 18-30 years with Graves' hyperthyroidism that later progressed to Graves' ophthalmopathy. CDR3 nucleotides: TGTGCCAGCAGTGAAACCTACGAGCAGTACTTC. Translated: CASSETYEQYF.